This T cell receptor (beta chain) was identified during a study of beta chain features in type 1 diabetes. This CDR3 is built from 17 residues. Per the germline V gene, CDR1 is ENHRY and CDR2 is SYGVKD. Trimming cost V 8 bases and J 6 bases; bases outside gene matches: 18. Reverse transcription of all isolated RNA meant that expressed TCRB transcripts were sequenced. Produced via immunoSEQ multiplex PCR; TCRdb's table is partial and in-frame only. The table has about 620,000 clones, around 15% seen once. This sequence was found in a man aged 18 to 35 in good health. V gene TRBV10-3 combines with J gene TRBJ2-1; 8 bases match TRBD2. Specimen: naive CD4+ T cells from blood. The CDR3 loop is CAIRGGLAGHLGNEQFF. The CDR3 coding sequence is TGTGCCATCCGTGGGGGGCTAGCGGGTCATCTGGGCAATGAGCAGTTCTTC.